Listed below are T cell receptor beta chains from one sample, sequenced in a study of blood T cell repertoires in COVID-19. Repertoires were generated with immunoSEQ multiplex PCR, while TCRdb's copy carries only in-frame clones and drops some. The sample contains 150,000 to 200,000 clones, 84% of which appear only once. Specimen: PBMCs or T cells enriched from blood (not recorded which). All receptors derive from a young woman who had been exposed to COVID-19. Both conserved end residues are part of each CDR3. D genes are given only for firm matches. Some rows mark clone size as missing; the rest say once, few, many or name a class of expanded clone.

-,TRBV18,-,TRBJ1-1,CASSPTTMNTEAFF,TGTGCCAGCTCACCAACCACAATGAACACTGAAGCTTTCTTT
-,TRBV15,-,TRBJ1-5,CATSRDRTVNQPQHF,TGTGCCACCAGCAGAGATCGGACAGTAAATCAGCCCCAGCATTTT
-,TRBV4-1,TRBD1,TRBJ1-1,CASSHSTGMDTEAFF,TGCGCCAGCAGCCACTCGACAGGGATGGACACTGAAGCTTTCTTT
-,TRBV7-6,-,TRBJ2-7,CASSLATGSGEQYF,TGTGCCAGCAGCTTAGCGACCGGGTCGGGGGAGCAGTACTTC
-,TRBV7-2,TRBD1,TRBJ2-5,CASSRDRGPETQYF,TGTGCCAGCAGCCGTGACAGGGGCCCCGAGACCCAGTACTTC
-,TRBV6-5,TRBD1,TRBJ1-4,CASSITGTVNEKLFF,TGTGCCAGCAGCATCACAGGGACAGTTAATGAAAAACTGTTTTTT
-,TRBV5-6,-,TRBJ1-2,CASSLAGGEGFYGYTF,TGTGCCAGCAGCTTGGCCGGCGGGGAGGGCTTCTATGGCTACACCTTC
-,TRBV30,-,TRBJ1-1,CAWTEVMNTEAFF,TGTGCCTGGACCGAGGTTATGAACACTGAAGCTTTCTTT
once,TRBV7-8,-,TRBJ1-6,CASSRNMPNYNSPLHF,TGTGCCAGCAGCCGAAACATGCCCAACTATAATTCACCCCTCCACTTT
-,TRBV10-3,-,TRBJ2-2,CAIRRTEYKKGELFF,TGTGCCATCAGGAGGACAGAATATAAAAAGGGGGAGCTGTTTTTT
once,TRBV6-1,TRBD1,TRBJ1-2,CASSDSGQGGYTF,TGTGCCAGCAGTGATTCGGGACAGGGTGGCTACACCTTC
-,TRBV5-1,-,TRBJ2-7,CASSLGPNSYEQYF,TGCGCCAGCAGCTTGGGCCCTAATTCCTACGAGCAGTACTTC
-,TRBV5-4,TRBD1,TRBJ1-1,CASSFPGGTNTEAFF,TGTGCCAGCAGCTTTCCAGGGGGGACCAACACTGAAGCTTTCTTT
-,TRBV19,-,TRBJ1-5,CASTMRDILFNNQPQHF,TGTGCCAGTACCATGAGGGACATCCTGTTTAACAATCAGCCCCAGCATTTT
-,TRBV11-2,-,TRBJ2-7,CASSLGARAFSSYEQYF,TGTGCCAGCAGCTTGGGGGCGCGGGCTTTTAGCTCCTACGAGCAGTACTTC
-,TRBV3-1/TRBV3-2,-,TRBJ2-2,CASSLRTPGLGTGELFF,TGTGCCAGCAGCCTCCGGACACCCGGGTTGGGCACCGGGGAGCTGTTTTTT
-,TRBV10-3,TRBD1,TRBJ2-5,CAIGDREETQYF,TGTGCCATCGGTGACAGGGAAGAGACCCAGTACTTC
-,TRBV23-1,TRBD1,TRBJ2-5,CASSPESTGGEETQYF,TGCGCCAGCAGTCCGGAGTCAACAGGGGGCGAAGAGACCCAGTACTTC
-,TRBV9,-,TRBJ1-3,CASSVVPRQGSGNTIYF,TGTGCCAGCAGCGTAGTACCCCGCCAGGGCTCTGGAAACACCATATATTTT
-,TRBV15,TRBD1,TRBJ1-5,CATSGGTGDNQPQHF,TGTGCCACCAGCGGCGGGACAGGGGATAATCAGCCCCAGCATTTT
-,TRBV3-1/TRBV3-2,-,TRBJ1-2,CASSVGIYGYTF,TGTGCCAGCAGCGTCGGGATCTATGGCTACACCTTC
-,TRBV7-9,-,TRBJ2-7,CASSFQGLYEQYF,TGTGCCAGCAGCTTCCAGGGACTCTACGAGCAGTACTTC
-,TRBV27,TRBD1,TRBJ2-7,CASSMGQGAYEQYF,TGTGCCAGCAGTATGGGACAGGGGGCCTACGAGCAGTACTTC
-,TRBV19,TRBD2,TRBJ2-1,CASSSSSGETHNEQFF,TGTGCCAGTAGTTCGTCTAGCGGGGAAACCCACAATGAGCAGTTCTTC